This TCR beta chain was sequenced during a study of blood T cell repertoires in COVID-19 (TCRdb year 2020). Background for the entire study: Collaborator samples came from the United States, Italy and Spain and covered acute and convalescent phases of COVID-19. The material from the prospective study consisted of cDNA or gDNA derived from T cells, B-cell-depleted T cells, or PBMCs. Deeply sampled blood TCRbeta repertoires from subjects exposed to, actively infected with, or recovered from COVID-19 were included in the dataset. The repertoires were released in a freely available public database intended as a resource for research on the immune response to SARS-CoV-2. The samples were drawn from the first 160 participants of the ongoing ImmuneRACE study and from 1,200 or so subjects provided by 6 global collaborators. Nearly every sample came with metadata listing a de-identified subject ID, COVID-19 status, age in years and sex. Where available, HLA class I and class II types were obtained from metadata supplied by the sample provider rather than from assay-based typing. Study-wide conclusions, independent of this receptor: Clinical and demographic metadata were provided uncurated, with the amount varying by source and participant.

The CDR3 has 15 amino acids, counting the end cysteine and phenylalanine. Here the CDR3 DNA is all that survives: 45 bases in frame from base 1. The V and J ends are trimmed by 5 bases and 3 bases, leaving 16 bases between them. CDR1 and CDR2 are read off the germline V gene as MNHEY and SVGAGI. Each collaborating institution followed its own protocols to collect whole blood in K2EDTA tubes. For TCRbeta analysis, collaborator samples were shipped as frozen whole blood, as isolated PBMCs, or as DNA extracted from either sample type. TCRbeta CDR3 regions were amplified from genomic DNA by means of the immunoSEQ Assay, a bias-controlled multiplex PCR. For the original study's pipeline: The number of nucleated cells in each sample was estimated by amplification of reference gene primers within the assay. To quantify the absolute abundance of each unique TCRbeta CDR3 rearrangement, sequence reads were collapsed and filtered. For each sample, productive Simpson clonality was calculated as the square root of Simpson's diversity index over productive rearrangements. In TCRdb, the immuneACCESS table is reduced to in-frame sequences with V and J assigned. These tables do not hold every clone; where another copy was compared, an unresolved V gene accounts for under half, and the others remain unexplained. The V and J calls and clone size were taken over from that table, and D and trimming were inferred from the DNA. The sample has 200,000 to 300,000 clones on record, roughly 88% of them singletons. 10% to 15% of the sample lies in the top ten.

As concerns this clone: The antigen it binds to is not known. The record has no base qualities; no much larger clone is one base away.

The sequenced sample consisted of peripheral blood. The receptor chain draws on TRBV6-5 and TRBJ1-2, and possibly TRBD1, on 5 matching bases. The TCR was taken from a man aged 80 or over with acute or convalescent COVID-19. For the CDR3, the sequence is CASSRGEGGDYGYTF. The bases are TGTGCCAGCAGTCGCGGGGAGGGAGGGGACTATGGCTACACCTTC.